This T cell receptor (beta chain) appears in the sequencing data of a study of T-cell memory formation after mild COVID-19 listed by TCRdb under 2021. For the wider study: Most TCR sequence clusters were specific to one of the two donors. In a couple of donors, T-cell clones that expanded and contracted after mild COVID-19 were followed by sequencing TCRalpha and TCRbeta repertoires longitudinally. Two young, previously healthy adult volunteers made up the cohort, one male and one female. The full study reports these points: Some responding clones were found in pre-infection memory, which suggests that pre-existing cross-reactive memory T cells took part in the SARS-CoV-2 response. Balanced CD4/CD8 phenotypes were observed for clones contracting from day 15 to 85, whereas a bias towards CD4+ was observed for a second wave of clones expanding from day 15 to 37. Contracting CD4+ clones were found mainly in CM and EM memory subsets, while CD8+ clones were enriched in EMRA. Only a couple of mild cases were covered in the study, and larger cohorts including severe cases with pre-infection samples were considered necessary. SARS-CoV-2 specificity was not confirmed for the second-wave clones peaking on day 37.

Ficoll-Paque density gradient centrifugation was used to isolate PBMCs. Trimming costs V 1 base and J 2 bases, and their ends lie 11 bases apart. Taken from the germline V gene, the CDR1 and CDR2 loops are SGHTA and FQGNSA. There are 15 amino acids in the CDR3, from cysteine to phenylalanine inclusive. The kept DNA is CDR3 alone, 45 bases in frame from the first base. The run used an Illumina NovaSeq 6000. TCRalpha and TCRbeta cDNA libraries were built by 5'RACE with constant-segment primers, adding sample barcodes and unique molecular identifiers. Trizol reagent was used to extract RNA from every sample. The libraries were amplified in two PCR steps, and the second step added a second sample barcode and Illumina TruSeq adapters. Sequencing of libraries was performed on an Illumina NovaSeq with 2 x 150 bp paired-end reads. The authors' pipeline ran thus. Demultiplexing of reads and collapsing into UMI-guided consensus sequences were performed with migec v1.2.7. Using mixcr v2.1.11, UMI consensuses were aligned to TRA and TRB V and J templates and then assembled into clonotypes. Expanded or contracted clonotypes were those called significant by both edgeR and NoisET, with noise models trained on biological replicates. edgeR calls used a false discovery rate-adjusted p below 0.01 and a log2 fold-change threshold of 1. As an exploratory analysis of dynamics, PCA with hierarchical clustering was applied to max-normalized trajectories of the 1000 most abundant clonotypes. Separately sequenced CD4+ and CD8+ repertoires were used to assign a CD4 or CD8 phenotype to each responding clone. The public sequencing data were trimmed at Q25 with fastp and processed into clonotypes with MiXCR by TCRdb, which kept only in-frame beta chains. Entries that share a CDR3 protein sequence are merged under the most common genes and DNA. TCRdb, rather than the study authors, made the V and J calls. The sample has about 360,000 distinct CDR3 sequences on record, around 14% of them singletons. The ten biggest clones cover less than 25% of the sample.

This clonotype was counted a few times. Its antigen is unknown. Base qualities are not at hand, and no much larger clone is one base apart. This receptor chain uses TRBV7-2 and TRBJ1-1, with a tentative D gene TRBD1 over 5 matching bases. The receptor comes from a young man who had mild COVID-19 (a few samples of this study predate the infection). The sample titles of this study are shuffled in the database, so cell type and time point are left out; the donor was told from shared clones. The material sequenced was PBMCs or a T cell subset sorted from them (not recorded which). The CDR3 amino acid sequence is: CASSLGGWINTEAFF. The nucleotide sequence is TGTGCCAGCAGCTTAGGGGGGTGGATCAACACTGAAGCTTTCTTT.